This T cell receptor beta chain was recovered during a study of blood T cells in healthy people across ages. Study-wide points: There were more naive CD4+ cells and higher diversity in long-lived donors than in aged donors.

The CDR3 loop spans 15 amino acids. The V gene's germline CDR1 is SGDLS and CDR2 YYNGEE. The ends lost 0 bases at V and 2 bases at J; junction bases unmatched: 3. A second PCR of about 6 to 11 cycles used a sample-barcoded 5' primer and a J-beta primer mix. Every single cDNA molecule received a tag from a template-switch adaptor with 12 random nucleotides. TCRdb redid the calling of the 5' RACE reads with MiXCR, one entry per CDR3 protein. This table has fewer than 800,000 distinct CDR3 sequences, around 25% appearing once. To note about this clonotype: The target antigen is unknown.

These same records also appear under a second study, on T cells of mothers and their children. That work adds: The yield was over 8 million TCR beta CDR3 reads from each mother and some 3 million from each child.

The J gene is TRBJ2-7, the V gene TRBV9, with 9 bases matching TRBD2. This TCR came from a boy aged 5-17 years in good health. What was sequenced was blood. CDR3 in amino acids: CASSVGASGAYEQYF. In DNA, the CDR3 is TGTGCCAGCAGCGTAGGCGCTAGCGGGGCCTACGAGCAGTACTTC.